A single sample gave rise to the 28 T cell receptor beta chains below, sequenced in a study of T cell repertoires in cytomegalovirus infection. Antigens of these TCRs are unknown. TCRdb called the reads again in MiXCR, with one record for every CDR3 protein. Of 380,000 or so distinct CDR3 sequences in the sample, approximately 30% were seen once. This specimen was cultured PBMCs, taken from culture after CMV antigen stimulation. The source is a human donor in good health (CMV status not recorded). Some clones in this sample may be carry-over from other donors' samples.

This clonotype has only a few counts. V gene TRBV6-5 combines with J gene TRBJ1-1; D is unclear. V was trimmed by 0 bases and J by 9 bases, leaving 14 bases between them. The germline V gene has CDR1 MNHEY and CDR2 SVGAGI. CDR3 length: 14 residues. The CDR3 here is CASSYSPSDQKAFF. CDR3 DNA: TGTGCCAGCAGTTACTCTCCTTCTGATCAAAAAGCTTTCTTT.

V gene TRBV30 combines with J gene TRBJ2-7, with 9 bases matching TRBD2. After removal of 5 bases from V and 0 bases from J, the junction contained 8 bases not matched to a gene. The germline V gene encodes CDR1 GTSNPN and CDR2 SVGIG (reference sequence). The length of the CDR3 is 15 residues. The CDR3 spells CAWFVLAGSSYEQYV. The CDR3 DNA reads TGTGCCTGGTTTGTCCTAGCGGGGAGCTCCTACGAGCAGTACGTC.

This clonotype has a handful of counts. CDR3 region: CASSIKEITHGQPQHF. The CDR3 nucleotides are TGTGCCAGCAGCATTAAAGAGATAACTCACGGTCAGCCCCAGCATTTT. The chain recombines TRBV7-8 with TRBJ1-5; D is undetermined. CDR1 SGHVS and CDR2 FQNEAQ come from the germline V gene. This CDR3 has 16 residues. With 5 bases removed from V and 6 bases from J, the gap between germline ends came to 20 bases.

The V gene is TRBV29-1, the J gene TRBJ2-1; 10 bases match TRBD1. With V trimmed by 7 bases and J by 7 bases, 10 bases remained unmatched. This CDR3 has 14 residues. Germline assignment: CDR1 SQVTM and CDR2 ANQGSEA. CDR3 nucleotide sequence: TGCAGCGCCATCCGGGACAGGGGAGGGAATGAGCAGTTCTTC. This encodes CSAIRDRGGNEQFF.

CDR3 residues: CASSSRRDRVTDTQYF. CDR3 DNA sequence: TGTGCCAGCAGCTCCAGACGGGACAGGGTAACAGATACGCAGTATTTT. The V call is TRBV7-6, the J call TRBJ2-3; TRBD1 agrees at 9 bases. The CDR3 is 16 residues long. Germline CDR1 SGHVS, CDR2 FNYEAQ. Trimming took 4 bases from V and 3 from J; bases not matched to a gene: 8. Full variable domain (remainder filled in from reference TRBV7-6 and TRBJ2-3): GAGVSQSPRYKVTKRGQDVALRCDPISGHVSLYWYRQALGQGPEFLTYFNYEAQQDKSGLPNDRFSAERPEGSISTLTIQRTEQRDSAMYRCASSSRRDRVTDTQYFGPGTRLTVL.

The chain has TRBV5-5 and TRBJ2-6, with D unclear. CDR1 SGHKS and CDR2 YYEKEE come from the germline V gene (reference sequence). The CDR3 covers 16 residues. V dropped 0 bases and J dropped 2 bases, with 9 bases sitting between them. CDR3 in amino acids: CASSLAKSAGANVLTF. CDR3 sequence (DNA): TGTGCCAGCAGCTTGGCAAAGTCAGCTGGGGCCAACGTCCTGACTTTC.

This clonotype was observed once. CDR3 amino acids: CSVGFSDTQYF. For the CDR3, the DNA is TGCAGCGTTGGGTTTTCAGATACGCAGTATTTT. This chain joins TRBV29-1 and TRBJ2-3; the D is unclear. The CDR3 has 11 residues. Germline assignment: CDR1 SQVTM and CDR2 ANQGSEA. V lost 4 bases and J lost 4, with 6 bases in between.

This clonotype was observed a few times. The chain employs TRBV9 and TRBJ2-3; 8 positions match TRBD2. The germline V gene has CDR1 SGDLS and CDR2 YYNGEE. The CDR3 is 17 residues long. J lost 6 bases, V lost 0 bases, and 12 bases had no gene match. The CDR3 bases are TGTGCCAGCAGCGTAGACCCTACGGGACTAGTCGCTGATACGCAGTATTTT. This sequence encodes CASSVDPTGLVADTQYF.

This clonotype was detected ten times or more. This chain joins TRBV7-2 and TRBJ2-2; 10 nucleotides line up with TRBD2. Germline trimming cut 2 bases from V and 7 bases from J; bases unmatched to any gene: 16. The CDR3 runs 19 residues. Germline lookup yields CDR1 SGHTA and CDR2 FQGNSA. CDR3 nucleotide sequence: TGTGCCAGCAGCTTACTGGCCCAGGCGGCTAGCGGGAGAGTCGGGGAGCTGTTTTTT. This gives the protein CASSLLAQAASGRVGELFF.

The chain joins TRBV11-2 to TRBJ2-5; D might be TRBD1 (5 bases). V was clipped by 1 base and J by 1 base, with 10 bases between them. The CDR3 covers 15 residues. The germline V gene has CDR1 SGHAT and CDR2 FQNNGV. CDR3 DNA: TGTGCCAGCAGCTTAGCTCCGACAGTCCAAGAGACCCAGTACTTC. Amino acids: CASSLAPTVQETQYF.

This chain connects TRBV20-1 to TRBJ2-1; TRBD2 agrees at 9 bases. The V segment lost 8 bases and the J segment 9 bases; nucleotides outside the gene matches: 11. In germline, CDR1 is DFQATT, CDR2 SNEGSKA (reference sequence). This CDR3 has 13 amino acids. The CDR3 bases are TGCAGTATCCGACTAGCGGTCTACGGTGAGCAGTTCTTC. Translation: CSIRLAVYGEQFF.

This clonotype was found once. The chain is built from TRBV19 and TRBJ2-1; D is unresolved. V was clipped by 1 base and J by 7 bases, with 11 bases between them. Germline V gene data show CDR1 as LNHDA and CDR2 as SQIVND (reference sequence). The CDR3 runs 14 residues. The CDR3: CASSIGPGYNEQFF. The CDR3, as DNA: TGTGCCAGTAGTATAGGACCTGGATATAATGAGCAGTTCTTC.

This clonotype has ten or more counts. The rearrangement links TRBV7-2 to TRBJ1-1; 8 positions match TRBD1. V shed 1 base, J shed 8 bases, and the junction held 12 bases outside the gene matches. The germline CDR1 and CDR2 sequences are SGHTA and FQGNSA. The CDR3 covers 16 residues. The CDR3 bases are TGTGCCAGCAGCTTAGTGGACAGGGTCAACGGTCCCGAAGCTTTCTTT. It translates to CASSLVDRVNGPEAFF.

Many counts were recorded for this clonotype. Here the CDR3 DNA reads TGTGCCAGCAGCTTAGGGGCTAGCGGGAGTAATGAGCAGTTCTTC. Translating gives CASSLGASGSNEQFF. V gene TRBV7-8 combines with J gene TRBJ2-1; TRBD2 matches at 10 bases. The CDR3 sequence is 15 residues long. Trimming at V came to 1 base and at J to 7 bases, leaving 4 bases not matched to a gene. The germline V gene encodes CDR1 SGHVS and CDR2 FQNEAQ.

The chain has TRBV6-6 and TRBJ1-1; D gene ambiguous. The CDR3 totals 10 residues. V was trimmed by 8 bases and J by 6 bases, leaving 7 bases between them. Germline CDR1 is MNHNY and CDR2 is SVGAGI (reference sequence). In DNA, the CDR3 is TGTGCCAGCGGATCCTCTGAAGCTTTCTTT. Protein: CASGSSEAFF.

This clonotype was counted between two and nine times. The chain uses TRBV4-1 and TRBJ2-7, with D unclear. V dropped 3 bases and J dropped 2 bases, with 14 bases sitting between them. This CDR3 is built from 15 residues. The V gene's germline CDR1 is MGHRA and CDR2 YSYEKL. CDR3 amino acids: CASSHGRVSPYEQYF. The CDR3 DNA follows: TGCGCCAGCAGCCACGGTAGGGTCTCTCCCTACGAGCAGTACTTC.

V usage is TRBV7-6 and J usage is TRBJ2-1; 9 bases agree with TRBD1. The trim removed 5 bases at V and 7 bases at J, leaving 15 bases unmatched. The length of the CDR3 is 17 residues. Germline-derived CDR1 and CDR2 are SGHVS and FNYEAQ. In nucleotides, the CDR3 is TGTGCCAGCAGCCTTTGGGTCACAGGGGGCGCGATGAATGAGCAGTTCTTC. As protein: CASSLWVTGGAMNEQFF.

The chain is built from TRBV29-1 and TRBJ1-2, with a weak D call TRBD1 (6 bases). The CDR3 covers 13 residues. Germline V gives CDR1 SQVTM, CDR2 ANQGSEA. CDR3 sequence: CTHKRWTDYGYTF. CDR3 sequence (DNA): TGCACCCACAAGAGGTGGACAGACTATGGCTACACCTTC.

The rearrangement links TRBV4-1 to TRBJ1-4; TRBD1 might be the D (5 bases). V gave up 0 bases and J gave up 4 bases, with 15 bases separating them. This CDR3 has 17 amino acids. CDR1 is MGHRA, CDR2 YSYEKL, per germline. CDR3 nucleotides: TGCGCCAGCAGCCAAGAGCAGGGAGTAGCGGGTAATGAAAAACTGTTTTTT. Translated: CASSQEQGVAGNEKLFF.

Here the CDR3 reads CASSRGTGFADTQYF. For the CDR3, the DNA is TGCGCCAGCAGCCGCGGGACTGGCTTTGCAGATACGCAGTATTTT. The chain uses TRBV4-1 and TRBJ2-3; a weak D match, TRBD2 (6 bases). The CDR3 has 15 amino acids. Germline V gene sequence: CDR1 MGHRA, CDR2 YSYEKL. The V gene lost 4 bases and the J gene lost 4 bases, with 15 bases spanning the gap.

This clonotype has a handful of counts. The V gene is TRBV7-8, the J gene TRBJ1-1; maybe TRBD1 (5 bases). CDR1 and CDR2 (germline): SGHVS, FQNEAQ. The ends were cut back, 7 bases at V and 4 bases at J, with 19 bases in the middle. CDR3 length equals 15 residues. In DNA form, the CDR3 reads TGTGCCAGCACCTCCAATACAGGAGGGGCCACTGAAGCTTTCTTT. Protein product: CASTSNTGGATEAFF.

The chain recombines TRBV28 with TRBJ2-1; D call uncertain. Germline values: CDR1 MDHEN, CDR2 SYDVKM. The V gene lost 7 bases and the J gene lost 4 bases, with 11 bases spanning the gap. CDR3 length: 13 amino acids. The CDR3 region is CASTPEGYNEQFF. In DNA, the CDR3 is TGTGCCAGCACCCCGGAAGGATACAATGAGCAGTTCTTC.

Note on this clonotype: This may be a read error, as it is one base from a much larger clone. The CDR3 sequence is CANSFLASGRADNEQFF. DNA of the CDR3: TGTGCCAACAGTTTTTTAGCTAGCGGGAGGGCCGACAATGAGCAGTTCTTC. The chain links TRBV28 to TRBJ2-1, with 12 positions matching TRBD2. Germline V lookup: CDR1 MDHEN, CDR2 SYDVKM. This CDR3 has 17 residues.

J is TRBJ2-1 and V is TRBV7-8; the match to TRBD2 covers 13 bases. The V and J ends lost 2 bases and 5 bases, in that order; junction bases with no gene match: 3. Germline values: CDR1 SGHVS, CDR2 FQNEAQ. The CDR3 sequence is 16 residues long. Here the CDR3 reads CASSLRTSGRNNEQFF. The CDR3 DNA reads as TGTGCCAGCAGCTTACGGACTAGCGGGAGAAACAATGAGCAGTTCTTC.

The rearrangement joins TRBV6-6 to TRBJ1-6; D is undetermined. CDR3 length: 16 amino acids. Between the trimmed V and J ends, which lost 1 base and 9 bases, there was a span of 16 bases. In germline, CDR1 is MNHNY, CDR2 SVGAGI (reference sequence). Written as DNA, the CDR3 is TGTGCCAGCAGTTACTTTCTTCTGGGCGGCGGTTCACCCCTCCACTTT. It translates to CASSYFLLGGGSPLHF.

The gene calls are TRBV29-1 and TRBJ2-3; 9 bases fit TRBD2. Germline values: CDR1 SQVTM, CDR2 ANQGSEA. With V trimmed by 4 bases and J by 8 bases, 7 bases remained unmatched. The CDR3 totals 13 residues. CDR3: CSVAGLAEGTQYF. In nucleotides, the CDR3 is TGCAGCGTTGCGGGACTAGCAGAGGGTACGCAGTATTTT.

CDR3 amino acids: CASSQDIIAGAYEQYF. The CDR3 bases are TGCGCCAGCAGCCAAGATATAATAGCGGGTGCCTACGAGCAGTACTTC. The rearrangement uses TRBV4-1 and TRBJ2-7; 7 bases match TRBD2. V gave up 0 bases and J gave up 2 bases; unmatched junction bases: 7. This CDR3 is built from 16 residues. Germline lookup yields CDR1 MGHRA and CDR2 YSYEKL.

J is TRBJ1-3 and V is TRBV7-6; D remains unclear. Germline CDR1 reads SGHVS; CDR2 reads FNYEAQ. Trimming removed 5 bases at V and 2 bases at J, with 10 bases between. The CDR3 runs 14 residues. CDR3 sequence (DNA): TGTGCCAGCAGCCTCACAGTGACTGGAAACACCATATATTTT. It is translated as CASSLTVTGNTIYF. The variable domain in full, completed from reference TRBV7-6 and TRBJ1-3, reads GAGVSQSPRYKVTKRGQDVALRCDPISGHVSLYWYRQALGQGPEFLTYFNYEAQQDKSGLPNDRFSAERPEGSISTLTIQRTEQRDSAMYRCASSLTVTGNTIYFGEGSWLTVV.